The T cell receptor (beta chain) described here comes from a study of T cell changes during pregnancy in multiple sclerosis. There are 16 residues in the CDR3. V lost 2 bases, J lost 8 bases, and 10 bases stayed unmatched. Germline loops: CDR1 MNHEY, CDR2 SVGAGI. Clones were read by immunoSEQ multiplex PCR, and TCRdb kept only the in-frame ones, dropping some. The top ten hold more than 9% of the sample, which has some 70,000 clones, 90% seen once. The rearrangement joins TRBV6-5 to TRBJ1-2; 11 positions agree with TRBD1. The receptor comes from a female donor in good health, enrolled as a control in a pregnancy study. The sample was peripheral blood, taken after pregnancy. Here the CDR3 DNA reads TGTGCCAGCAGTTACGCCGCCGGGACAGGGGGGGGAGGCTACACCTTC. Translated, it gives CASSYAAGTGGGGYTF.